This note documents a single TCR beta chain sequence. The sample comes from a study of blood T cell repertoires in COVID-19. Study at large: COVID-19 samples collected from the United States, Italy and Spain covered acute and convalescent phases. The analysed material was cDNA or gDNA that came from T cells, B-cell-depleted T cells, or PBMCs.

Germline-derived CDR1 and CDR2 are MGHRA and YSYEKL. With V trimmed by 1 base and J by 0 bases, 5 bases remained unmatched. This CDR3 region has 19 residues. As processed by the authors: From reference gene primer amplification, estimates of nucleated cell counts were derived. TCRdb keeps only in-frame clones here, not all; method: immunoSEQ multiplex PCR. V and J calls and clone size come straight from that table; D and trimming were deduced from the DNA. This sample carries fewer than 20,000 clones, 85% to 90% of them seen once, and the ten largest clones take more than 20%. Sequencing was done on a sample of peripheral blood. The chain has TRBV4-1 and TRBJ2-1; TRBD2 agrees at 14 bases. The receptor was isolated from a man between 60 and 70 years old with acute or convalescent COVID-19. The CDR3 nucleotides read TGCGCCAGCAGCCAAGGGGGACTAGCGGGAGTCCGCTCCTACAATGAGCAGTTCTTC. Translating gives CASSQGGLAGVRSYNEQFF.